These 21 T cell receptor beta chains originate from one sample sequenced in a study of shared clonotypes between healthy human individuals. The assay was immunoSEQ multiplex PCR, and TCRdb's table has in-frame clones only and misses some. The repertoire includes 2 million to 2.5 million clones, approximately 96% of them detected once, and approximately 0.13% sits in the top ten. Input material: naive CD4+ T cells sorted from blood. The subset: CD45RA+ positively selected. The receptors shown here come from a man aged 18 to 29 in good health.

The CDR3 region has the DNA TGTGCCAGCAGCCCGATCGTGGGGTCGAGATATGGCTACACCTTC. This codes for CASSPIVGSRYGYTF. The chain uses TRBV14 and TRBJ1-2; D remains ambiguous. This CDR3 has 15 residues. Germline CDR1 SGHDN, CDR2 FVKESK. V lost 4 bases to trimming and J lost 5 bases, with 17 bases between them.

The V and J genes are TRBV15 and TRBJ1-1; 8 bases are a match to TRBD1. The ends lost 6 bases at V and 5 bases at J; junction bases unmatched: 5. Germline V gene data show CDR1 as LNHNV and CDR2 as YYDKDF (reference sequence). There are 13 residues in the CDR3. CDR3 sequence (DNA): TGTGCCACCAGACACAGGGGGGCAACTGAAGCTTTCTTT. The encoded protein is CATRHRGATEAFF.

The CDR3 DNA reads as TGCGCCAGCAGCCACCGGCAGGGTTTAGACGAGCAGTACTTC. Protein: CASSHRQGLDEQYF. The chain links TRBV5-1 to TRBJ2-7; D is possibly TRBD1 (5 bases). This CDR3 has 14 residues. Trimming removed 4 bases at V and 5 bases at J, with 16 bases between. Germline assignment: CDR1 SGHRS and CDR2 YFSETQ.

This clone was seen once. J is TRBJ1-1 and V is TRBV5-1, with D tentatively TRBD1 (5 bases). Germline V lookup: CDR1 SGHRS, CDR2 YFSETQ. The CDR3 is 14 amino acids. V was cut by 1 base and J by 4 bases, with 11 bases left in between. The CDR3 coding sequence is TGCGCCAGCAGCTTGAGGTCGAGGGGCACTGAAGCTTTCTTT. Translation: CASSLRSRGTEAFF.

This rearrangement joins TRBV4-3 to TRBJ2-4; TRBD2 might be the D (5 bases). The V end was cut by 0 bases, the J end by 9 bases, with 12 bases between. Germline V gene sequence: CDR1 LGHNA, CDR2 YSLEER. This CDR3 has 14 residues. CDR3 sequence reads: CASSQDEGRGIQYF. In DNA, the CDR3 is TGCGCCAGCAGCCAAGATGAGGGTCGGGGCATTCAGTACTTC.

Details on this clone: The junction departs from the called germline gene at one end, perhaps through a read error. The chain employs TRBV7-9 and TRBJ2-5; no firm D call. The CDR3 contains 11 residues. CDR1 and CDR2 from the germline V gene are SEHNR and FQNEAQ (reference sequence). The chain's CDR3 is CASQSEEAQYF. CDR3 nucleotide sequence: TGTGCCAGCCAGTCCGAAGAGGCCCAGTACTTC.

This chain uses TRBV2 with TRBJ1-6, with D unclear. The V and J ends lost 4 bases and 0 bases respectively, with 10 bases between them. Germline values: CDR1 SNHLY, CDR2 FYNNEI. There are 16 residues in the CDR3. This CDR3 reads CASSGSTSSYNSPLHF. The CDR3 DNA is TGTGCCAGCAGTGGAAGTACATCCTCCTATAATTCACCCCTCCACTTT.

V and J are TRBV11-2 and TRBJ1-6; the D gene is possibly TRBD1 (6 bases). The germline V gene has CDR1 SGHAT and CDR2 FQNNGV. The CDR3 has 15 amino acids. Trimming took off 1 base at V and 7 bases at J, with 11 bases between the two ends. The CDR3 sequence is CASSLVTGSNSPLHF. The CDR3 DNA sequence: TGTGCCAGCAGCTTAGTAACAGGGAGCAATTCACCCCTCCACTTT. The full variable domain, its missing parts supplied by reference TRBV11-2 and TRBJ1-6, is EAGVAQSPRYKIIEKRQSVAFWCNPISGHATLYWYQQILGQGPKLLIQFQNNGVVDDSQLPKDRFSAERLKGVDSTLKIQPAKLEDSAVYLCASSLVTGSNSPLHFGNGTRLTVT.

The chain is built from TRBV11-1 and TRBJ1-4; D might be TRBD1 (5 bases). CDR1 is SGHAT and CDR2 is FQDESV in the germline V gene (reference sequence). V was clipped by 6 bases and J by 4 bases, with 12 bases between them. The CDR3 is 14 amino acids. The DNA for the CDR3 is TGTGCCAGCAGAAGCAGGGACGGTAATGAAAAACTGTTTTTT. Translated, it gives CASRSRDGNEKLFF.

The chain is built from TRBV4-2 and TRBJ2-7, with D unclear. Looked up from germline, CDR1 is LGHNA and CDR2 is YNFKEQ. The CDR3 has 13 residues. V lost 1 base and J lost 7, with 11 bases in between. The CDR3 loop reads CASSQVGDSEQYF. The CDR3 DNA is TGTGCCAGCAGCCAAGTAGGAGATTCGGAGCAGTACTTC.

This rearrangement joins TRBV18 to TRBJ2-2; D is unresolved. CDR3 size: 14 residues. Looked up from germline, CDR1 is KGHSH and CDR2 is LQKENI. V lost 6 bases, J lost 4 bases, and 12 bases lay in between. CDR3 in amino acids: CASSLGRSTGELFF. The CDR3 coding sequence is TGTGCCAGCTCCCTCGGTCGGAGCACCGGGGAGCTGTTTTTT.

This clone is a singleton in its sample. The chain is built from TRBV21-1 and TRBJ1-6; whether TRBD1, the table's D call, matches the DNA was not checked. TRBV21-1 is recorded as a pseudogene. The CDR3 sequence is 16 residues long. The CDR3 nucleotides are TGTGCCAGCAGAGGACAGGGGCAGCCCTATAATTCACCCCTCCACTTT. Protein product: CASRGQGQPYNSPLHF.

The rearrangement joins TRBV30 to TRBJ1-4; no reliable D call. The CDR3 is 13 residues long. V lost 5 bases, J lost 8 bases, and 15 bases lay in between. Per germline, CDR1 GTSNPN and CDR2 SVGIG (reference sequence). CDR3 nucleotide sequence: TGTGCCTGGGGTGCGGAATTAGGGGAAAAACTGTTTTTT. This gives the protein CAWGAELGEKLFF.

The chain is built from TRBV28 and TRBJ2-2, with TRBD1 identical over 7 bases. Germline-derived CDR1 and CDR2 are MDHEN and SYDVKM. Trimming at V came to 7 bases and at J to 3 bases, leaving 8 bases not matched to a gene. The CDR3 loop spans 15 amino acids. The CDR3 protein is CASNTGTEYTGELFF. In DNA form, the CDR3 reads TGTGCCAGCAACACCGGGACAGAATACACCGGGGAGCTGTTTTTT.

This rearrangement joins TRBV2 to TRBJ2-7; D unresolved. Germline CDR1 is SNHLY and CDR2 is FYNNEI. The CDR3 is made up of 12 amino acids. Between the trimmed V and J ends, which lost 2 bases and 6 bases, there was a span of 8 bases. The chain's CDR3 is CASSETPAEQYF. The CDR3 DNA reads as TGTGCCAGCAGTGAAACCCCCGCCGAGCAGTACTTC.

This clone has a handful of counts. The chain recombines TRBV19 with TRBJ1-1; no firm D call. V was trimmed by 5 bases and J by 3 bases, leaving 4 bases between them. CDR3 length equals 11 residues. Germline loops: CDR1 LNHDA, CDR2 SQIVND (reference sequence). Written as DNA, the CDR3 is TGTGCCAGTAGTGTGCACACTGAAGCTTTCTTT. It is translated as CASSVHTEAFF. Based on the CDR3 plus reference TRBV19 and TRBJ1-1, the full variable domain is DGGITQSPKYLFRKEGQNVTLSCEQNLNHDAMYWYRQDPGQGLRLIYYSQIVNDFQKGDIAEGYSVSREKKESFPLTVTSAQKNPTAFYLCASSVHTEAFFGQGTRLTVV.

CDR3 nucleotide sequence: TGTGCCAGCAGTCTCCGGGGGGGCGAAGATACGCAGTATTTT. Its translation: CASSLRGGEDTQYF. The J gene is TRBJ2-3, the V gene TRBV6-1, with 8 nucleotides matching TRBD2. The CDR3 extends over 14 amino acids. J lost 5 bases, V lost 5 bases, and 6 bases had no gene match. Looked up from germline, CDR1 is MNHNS and CDR2 is SASEGT.

The chain uses TRBV9 and TRBJ2-5; D gene uncertain. This CDR3 comprises 15 residues. Trimming took 3 bases from V and 0 from J, leaving 12 bases between them. CDR1 and CDR2 from the germline V gene are SGDLS and YYNGEE. The CDR3 loop reads CASSARGSHQETQYF. The CDR3 DNA reads as TGTGCCAGCAGCGCCCGAGGTTCCCACCAAGAGACCCAGTACTTC.

In regard to this clone: The sample has other DNA sequences that encode this CDR3 too. This chain connects TRBV18 to TRBJ2-7, with D uncertain. Trimming shortened V by 2 bases and J by 5 bases, and 10 bases separated the two germline ends. The germline V gene has CDR1 KGHSH and CDR2 LQKENI. The CDR3 sequence is 13 residues long. The CDR3 sequence is CASSPREGDEQYF. As DNA, the CDR3 is TGTGCCAGCTCACCAAGAGAAGGCGACGAGCAGTACTTC. Combining the CDR3 with reference TRBV18 and TRBJ2-7 gives the whole variable domain NAGVMQNPRHLVRRRGQEARLRCSPMKGHSHVYWYRQLPEEGLKFMVYLQKENIIDESGMPKERFSAEFPKEGPSILRIQQVVRGDSAAYFCASSPREGDEQYFGPGTRLTVT.

The rearrangement links TRBV10-1 to TRBJ1-1; D may be TRBD1 (6 bases). The germline gives CDR1 WNHNN, CDR2 SYGVQD (reference sequence). V lost 2 bases and J 0 bases, leaving 7 bases between the germline ends. The CDR3 is 14 residues long. CDR3 in DNA: TGCGCCAGCAGTGAGCAGGGGATGAACACTGAAGCTTTCTTT. This encodes CASSEQGMNTEAFF.

V is TRBV9 and J is TRBJ2-3; 11 bases line up with TRBD2. Germline CDR1 and CDR2: SGDLS and YYNGEE. The CDR3 contains 17 residues. Unmatched junction bases numbered 12, after V lost 4 bases and J lost 5 bases. DNA of the CDR3: TGTGCCAGCAGCCCTTCAAGACTAGCGGGACCGGGAGATACGCAGTATTTT. This gives the protein CASSPSRLAGPGDTQYF. Full variable domain (remainder filled in from reference TRBV9 and TRBJ2-3): DSGVTQTPKHLITATGQRVTLRCSPRSGDLSVYWYQQSLDQGLQFLIQYYNGEERAKGNILERFSAQQFPDLHSELNLSSLELGDSALYFCASSPSRLAGPGDTQYFGPGTRLTVL.